What follows describes a single T cell receptor beta chain. Its antigen is unidentified. A junction boundary mismatches the germline segment, possibly from a read error. The CDR3 totals 18 residues. Germline V CDR1 and CDR2: MGHRA, YSYEKL. The approximately 20-31 mg bulk tissue piece was not sorted before simultaneous RNA and DNA extraction. Resection treated the patients' primary liver carcinoma. The record originates from a study of tumor-infiltrating lymphocytes in primary liver carcinoma. Study overall: Read depth, roughly 3.5 to 8 million productive TCRbeta reads, did not differ significantly between tissues.

A primer matching the constant region was used to make TCR beta cDNA from approximately 0.55 ug of total RNA. Generation of the TCR beta libraries relied on three nested multiplex PCR rounds using slightly modified ARM-PCR. Rounds one and two of PCR, each of roughly 11 cycles, were primed with TRBV1-TRBV30 forward primers and a C-beta reverse primer. Each CDR3 protein gets one entry after TCRdb re-called the multiplex PCR reads with MiXCR. This sample has 80,000 to 100,000 distinct CDR3 sequences, with just under 70% found just once. Broader study findings: Tumor-adjacent and tumor-blood pairs shared a smaller degree of overlap than tumor region pairs. Relative to blood, tumors carried a significantly larger fraction of the repertoire in their top 250 clones (p = 0.039).

The receptor's source is a man between 35 and 55 years old with primary liver carcinoma and hepatitis B virus infection. The sample was tumor-adjacent normal liver tissue. The rearrangement links TRBV4-1 to TRBJ2-7; the match to TRBD1 covers 8 bases. The CDR3 spells CASSLGQGTSEIPYEQYF. CDR3 DNA: TGCGCCAGCAGCCTTGGACAGGGTACCTCGGAAATTCCCTACGAGCAGTATTTC.